The 21 T cell receptor beta chains in this list originate from one sample, sequenced in a study of shared clonotypes between healthy human individuals. Naive-designated CD8 cells lacked CD45RO, were positively enriched for CCR7, and omitted terminally differentiated effector memory CD45RA+ cells. The table came from immunoSEQ multiplex PCR; TCRdb's copy has only in-frame clones and leaves some out. In the table there are about 870,000 clones, 80% to 95% of which are singletons. Material: naive CD8+ T cells sorted from blood. The source of these receptors is a man younger than 45 in good health.

V is TRBV28 and J is TRBJ1-5; TRBD1 is a possible D gene (6 bases). The CDR3 loop spans 14 amino acids. V lost 5 bases and J lost 7, with 15 bases in between. Germline V gene data show CDR1 as MDHEN and CDR2 as SYDVKM. DNA of the CDR3: TGTGCCAGCAGTACGACCCTTAGGGGGCAGCCCCAGCATTTT. Amino acids: CASSTTLRGQPQHF.

The rearrangement uses TRBV2 and TRBJ2-7, with TRBD1 matching 8 bases. The CDR3 is 13 residues long. Germline CDR1 SNHLY, CDR2 FYNNEI. V lost 6 bases to trimming and J lost 7 bases; unmatched junction nucleotides: 8. Written as DNA, the CDR3 is TGTGCCAGCAGAACCGGGACAGGAGGGGAGCAGTACTTC. It encodes CASRTGTGGEQYF. Looking up the rest from reference TRBV2 and TRBJ2-7 gives the full variable domain: EPEVTQTPSHQVTQMGQEVILRCVPISNHLYFYWYRQILGQKVEFLVSFYNNEISEKSEIFDDQFSVERPDGSNFTLKIRSTKLEDSAMYFCASRTGTGGEQYFGPGTRLTVT.

The chain couples TRBV29-1 to TRBJ2-1; 7 nucleotides match TRBD1. The CDR3 covers 13 residues. With 3 bases clipped from V and 7 bases from J, the junction kept 6 bases outside the gene matches. The germline gives CDR1 SQVTM, CDR2 ANQGSEA. The DNA of the CDR3 is TGCAGCGTTGAGGACAGGTCCTTTAATGAGCAGTTCTTC. Its translation is CSVEDRSFNEQFF.

The chain carries TRBV11-2 and TRBJ2-1; D gene unclear. Germline CDR1 is SGHAT and CDR2 is FQNNGV. The CDR3 is 13 amino acids. The ends were cut back, 3 bases at V and 5 bases at J, with 8 bases in the middle. DNA of the CDR3: TGTGCCAGCAGCTTTGGACGACACAATGAGCAGTTCTTC. Its translation is CASSFGRHNEQFF.

This clone came up once. At the DNA level, this CDR3 is encoded by other sequences in the same sample as well. V usage is TRBV4-1 and J usage is TRBJ2-7; 7 nucleotides agree with TRBD2. After removal of 1 base from V and 4 bases from J, the junction contained 4 bases not matched to a gene. The CDR3 consists of 14 residues. The germline V gene encodes CDR1 MGHRA and CDR2 YSYEKL. Here the CDR3 reads CASSQVASGYEQYF. CDR3 sequence (DNA): TGCGCCAGCAGCCAAGTGGCTAGCGGATACGAGCAGTACTTC.

The chain is built from TRBV7-9 and TRBJ2-5; a possible D gene is TRBD2 (6 bases). Germline CDR1 is SEHNR and CDR2 is FQNEAQ (reference sequence). The length of the CDR3 is 16 residues. The V end was cut by 5 bases, the J end by 3 bases, with 19 bases between. This CDR3 is CASSLLGSGLEETQYF. The CDR3 bases are TGTGCCAGCAGCCTCCTGGGTAGCGGCCTCGAAGAGACCCAGTACTTC.

As to this clone: The DNA is left out, because the CDR3 cannot be placed on it with certainty; the CDR3 is given as TCRdb lists it. The chain uses TRBV27 and TRBJ1-2. The CDR3 adds up to 14 amino acids, both ends counted. In germline, CDR1 is MNHEY, CDR2 SMNVEV (reference sequence). The chain's CDR3 is CASSTSTNNYGYTF.

The CDR3 region has the DNA TGTGCCAGCAGCCACCTCGGAGCGGGACCCCACCAAGAGACCCAGTACTTC. Amino acids: CASSHLGAGPHQETQYF. The chain employs TRBV14 and TRBJ2-5, with 7 bases aligning to TRBD2. This CDR3 is built from 17 residues. The germline gives CDR1 SGHDN, CDR2 FVKESK. V dropped 3 bases and J dropped 0; count of bases not matched to a gene: 10.

The chain links TRBV7-9 to TRBJ2-1, with 13 bases fitting TRBD2. Trimming cost V 3 bases and J 4 bases; bases outside gene matches: 9. CDR3 length: 18 residues. Germline CDR1 SEHNR, CDR2 FQNEAQ (reference sequence). The CDR3 DNA is TGTGCCAGCAGCTTGCTTCCGGGACTAGCGGGACGGTACAATGAGCAGTTCTTC. It codes for CASSLLPGLAGRYNEQFF.

The chain is built from TRBV7-9 and TRBJ1-2, with D unresolved. Germline assignment: CDR1 SEHNR and CDR2 FQNEAQ (reference sequence). Trimming took 4 bases from V and 2 from J, leaving 14 bases between them. The CDR3 loop spans 15 amino acids. CDR3 loop: CASSYEGSANYGYTF. Here the CDR3 DNA reads TGTGCCAGCAGCTATGAGGGATCAGCGAACTATGGCTACACCTTC.

The chain links TRBV9 to TRBJ1-1, with D maybe TRBD1 (6 bases). The germline V and J ends were trimmed by 4 bases and 6 bases, with 16 bases remaining between them. CDR1 and CDR2 from the germline V gene are SGDLS and YYNGEE. The CDR3 contains 14 residues. CDR3 amino acids: CASSPPTGNPEAFF. The CDR3 coding sequence is TGTGCCAGCAGCCCGCCGACAGGAAACCCTGAAGCTTTCTTT.

The rearrangement links TRBV27 to TRBJ1-5; a weak D match, TRBD1 (5 bases). Germline V CDR1 and CDR2: MNHEY, SMNVEV (reference sequence). V gave up 0 bases and J gave up 0 bases, with 6 bases separating them. CDR3 length: 15 residues. The CDR3 reads CASSLSTVSNQPQHF. Written as DNA, the CDR3 is TGTGCCAGCAGTTTATCGACAGTTAGCAATCAGCCCCAGCATTTT.

This clone was counted only a few times. The chain employs TRBV6-5 and TRBJ1-5; 7 nucleotides agree with TRBD1. Germline CDR1 and CDR2: MNHEY and SVGAGI. This CDR3 spans 13 amino acids. Trimming took 5 bases from V and 5 from J; bases not matched to a gene: 3. The CDR3 coding sequence is TGTGCCAGCAGTGACAGGGAAGATCAGCCCCAGCATTTT. Residues: CASSDREDQPQHF.

This rearrangement joins TRBV19 to TRBJ2-5; a weak D match, TRBD1 (5 bases). Trimming removed 3 bases from V and 5 bases from J, with 22 bases in between. In germline, CDR1 is LNHDA, CDR2 SQIVND (reference sequence). The CDR3 is 17 residues long. The CDR3 sequence is CASSMLKAGPMGETQYF. For the CDR3, the DNA is TGTGCCAGTAGTATGCTAAAGGCAGGGCCTATGGGGGAGACCCAGTACTTC.

The chain employs TRBV5-5 and TRBJ2-3; D gene unclear. The CDR3 covers 15 residues. The germline CDR1 and CDR2 sequences are SGHKS and YYEKEE (reference sequence). V shed 1 base and J shed 2 bases, with 11 bases lying between them. CDR3 amino acids: CASSLSQPDTDTQYF. The CDR3, as DNA: TGTGCCAGCAGCTTGAGCCAGCCGGACACAGATACGCAGTATTTT.

The chain is built from TRBV6-1 and TRBJ1-1; 7 bases map to TRBD1. CDR1 and CDR2 from the germline V gene are MNHNS and SASEGT. The trim removed 4 bases at V and 1 base at J, leaving 6 bases unmatched. The CDR3 loop spans 15 amino acids. This chain's CDR3 is CASSGKGQRNTEAFF. CDR3 nucleotides: TGTGCCAGCAGTGGCAAGGGACAGCGGAACACTGAAGCTTTCTTT.

The rearrangement uses TRBV5-1 and TRBJ2-1; TRBD1 matches at 10 bases. The CDR3 is made up of 15 amino acids. V gave up 4 bases and J gave up 5 bases; unmatched junction bases: 6. Per germline, CDR1 SGHRS and CDR2 YFSETQ. The CDR3, as DNA: TGCGCCAGCAGCGAGGGACAGGGGACCAACAATGAGCAGTTCTTC. Residues: CASSEGQGTNNEQFF.

The genes are TRBV30 and TRBJ2-7; 15 nucleotides match TRBD2. The CDR3 runs to 19 residues. With V trimmed by 4 bases and J by 2 bases, 15 bases remained unmatched. Germline V gene sequence: CDR1 GTSNPN, CDR2 SVGIG (reference sequence). For the CDR3, the DNA is TGTGCCTGGAATGGACTAGCGGGAGGGTCCGGGTTGGTCGCCTACGAGCAGTACTTC. It encodes CAWNGLAGGSGLVAYEQYF.

Comment on this clone: The sample has other DNA sequences that encode this CDR3 too. The chain carries TRBV27 and TRBJ1-1; D not certain. The CDR3 contains 13 residues. Germline CDR1 reads MNHEY; CDR2 reads SMNVEV (reference sequence). Trimming left V 3 bases short and J 5 bases short, with 10 bases between. The CDR3 region has the DNA TGTGCCAGCAGTTTTGGTCGAGGGACTGAAGCTTTCTTT. Residues: CASSFGRGTEAFF.

This chain's CDR3 is CASTSRPDRDYIGELFF. The DNA for the CDR3 is TGTGCCAGTACCTCACGACCCGACAGGGATTACATCGGGGAGCTGTTTTTT. The rearrangement joins TRBV19 to TRBJ2-2, with 7 bases aligning to TRBD1. The CDR3 is made up of 17 amino acids. Looked up from germline, CDR1 is LNHDA and CDR2 is SQIVND (reference sequence). With V trimmed by 7 bases and J by 7 bases, 18 bases remained unmatched.

The V and J genes are TRBV6-5 and TRBJ1-1; possibly TRBD1 for D (6 bases). This CDR3 has 13 amino acids. Germline V CDR1 and CDR2: MNHEY, SVGAGI. Trimming removed 10 bases from V and 2 bases from J, with 14 bases in between. Written as DNA, the CDR3 is TGTGCCATCGCGGACAGCATAAACACTGAAGCTTTCTTT. Its protein is CAIADSINTEAFF.